The entry below describes one TCR beta chain. As yet, its antigen is unknown. The data were obtained in a study of cytomegalovirus exposure and HLA in healthy donors. General study results and limits: A few V segments could not be told apart, such as TRBV6-2 and TRBV6-3, and were left out. It is likely that the observed cluster of highly shared sequence variants was a sequencing artifact. In a later analysis, a missense DCLRE1C variant was linked to TCR beta V- and J-gene trimming. Investigators reported 150 to 200 TCR beta chains as tied to cytomegalovirus.

Trimming removed 7 bases at V and 0 bases at J, with 18 bases between. The CDR3 spans 16 residues. Germline CDR1 reads SGHRS; CDR2 reads YFSETQ. The PCR had 60 Vbeta and 13 Jbeta primers. The method was immunoSEQ multiplex PCR; TCRdb's version includes in-frame clones alone and lacks a portion of them. The sample consists of 100,000 or so clones, 76% of them appearing once. Sequenced input: PBMCs. The chain carries TRBV5-1 and TRBJ2-3, with a tentative D call TRBD1 (6 bases). The TCR originated in a man younger than 40 in good health and CMV-seropositive. The CDR3 is CASGRGGAISTDTQYF. DNA for the CDR3: TGCGCCAGCGGTAGAGGGGGAGCTATTAGCACAGATACGCAGTATTTT.